These 27 T cell receptor beta chains were sequenced from one sample in a study of cytomegalovirus exposure and HLA in healthy donors. PCR employed 60 Vbeta and 13 Jbeta primers. Sequencing used immunoSEQ multiplex PCR; TCRdb keeps in-frame clones, though not all of them. The sample has roughly 150,000 clones; 75% to 80% are singletons. The sequenced sample was PBMCs. Receptors originate from a male donor in good health and CMV-seronegative.

The chain links TRBV18 to TRBJ1-5, with a possible D match to TRBD1 (5 bases). Germline assignment: CDR1 KGHSH and CDR2 LQKENI. V lost 6 bases and J lost 0, with 12 bases in between. The CDR3 loop spans 15 amino acids. The CDR3 here is CASSQQENSNQPQHF. DNA of the CDR3: TGTGCCAGCTCGCAACAGGAGAATAGCAATCAGCCCCAGCATTTT.

V is TRBV10-3 and J is TRBJ1-2; TRBD1 might be the D (6 bases). The CDR3 has 14 amino acids. The V and J ends lost 3 bases and 6 bases respectively, with 14 bases between them. Germline V gene lookup returns CDR1 ENHRY and CDR2 SYGVKD. The CDR3 protein is CAISDLLTGNGYTF. The CDR3, as DNA: TGTGCCATCAGTGATCTATTAACAGGGAATGGCTACACCTTC.

The rearrangement joins TRBV18 to TRBJ1-2; D is possibly TRBD1 (6 bases). Germline CDR1 KGHSH, CDR2 LQKENI. This CDR3 is built from 14 residues. The V gene lost 4 bases and the J gene lost 3 bases, with 12 bases spanning the gap. CDR3 DNA sequence: TGTGCCAGCTCACAACGGGGGGCGGACTATGGCTACACCTTC. As protein: CASSQRGADYGYTF.

This clone appeared once. The chain carries TRBV7-2 and TRBJ2-7; 8 nucleotides align to TRBD1. The germline gives CDR1 SGHTA, CDR2 FQGNSA. The CDR3 spans 16 residues. V lost 2 bases, J lost 0 bases, and 6 bases stayed unmatched. For the CDR3, the DNA is TGTGCCAGCAGCTTAACGGACAGGGCCTCCTCCTACGAGCAGTACTTC. Protein: CASSLTDRASSYEQYF.

This chain connects TRBV6-5 to TRBJ1-5; D call uncertain. The V end was cut by 6 bases, the J end by 3 bases, with 9 bases between. The CDR3 runs to 13 residues. The germline V gene has CDR1 MNHEY and CDR2 SVGAGI. Here the CDR3 DNA reads TGTGCCAGCAGCCTCCACACCAATCAGCCCCAGCATTTT. Residues: CASSLHTNQPQHF.

The chain links TRBV18 to TRBJ1-3, with D perhaps matching TRBD1 (5 bases). The germline V gene has CDR1 KGHSH and CDR2 LQKENI. With 6 bases removed from V and 1 base from J, the gap between germline ends came to 10 bases. CDR3 size: 14 residues. CDR3 region: CASSRDSSGNTIYF. CDR3 DNA: TGTGCCAGCTCGCGAGACAGTTCTGGAAACACCATATATTTT.

V is TRBV11-2 and J is TRBJ1-2, with D hard to call. Trimming stripped 7 bases from V and 0 bases from J, with 15 bases between. Per germline, CDR1 SGHAT and CDR2 FQNNGV. CDR3 length equals 15 residues. The CDR3 region is CASTAVRLPNYGYTF. CDR3 coding DNA: TGTGCCAGCACCGCGGTGCGCCTCCCTAACTATGGCTACACCTTC.

The V and J genes are TRBV5-1 and TRBJ2-7; 7 bases are shared with TRBD1. V shed 1 base, J shed 6 bases, and the junction held 4 bases outside the gene matches. The CDR3 spans 13 residues. The germline CDR1 and CDR2 sequences are SGHRS and YFSETQ. The CDR3 protein is CASSLYRGSEQYF. DNA for the CDR3: TGCGCCAGCAGCTTGTACAGGGGTAGCGAGCAGTACTTC.

The J gene is TRBJ2-1, the V gene TRBV11-3; D possibly corresponds to TRBD2 (6 bases). V dropped 1 base and J dropped 6 bases, with 10 bases sitting between them. The CDR3 is made up of 14 amino acids. Looked up from germline, CDR1 is SGHNT and CDR2 is YENEEA. DNA for the CDR3: TGTGCCAGCAGCTTAGCTTCCGGGGGCAATGAGCAGTTCTTC. This codes for CASSLASGGNEQFF.

The chain couples TRBV19 to TRBJ2-7, with 7 bases identical to TRBD2. Trimming cost V 6 bases and J 3 bases; bases outside gene matches: 14. In germline, CDR1 is LNHDA, CDR2 SQIVND (reference sequence). CDR3 length: 16 residues. The CDR3 coding sequence is TGTGCCAGTAGGAGCCCTTCGGGGAGGGGTAGCTACGAGCAGTACTTC. Translating gives CASRSPSGRGSYEQYF.

The rearrangement uses TRBV5-4 and TRBJ2-1, with 9 bases aligning to TRBD1. V dropped 2 bases and J dropped 7; count of bases not matched to a gene: 10. Germline V gives CDR1 SGHNT, CDR2 YYREEE (reference sequence). The CDR3 contains 16 residues. The CDR3 reads CASSFLGTGLRNEQFF. In DNA form, the CDR3 reads TGTGCCAGCAGCTTTCTAGGGACAGGGTTGAGGAATGAGCAGTTCTTC.

The rearrangement joins TRBV7-2 to TRBJ1-5, with D maybe TRBD1 (6 bases). The CDR3 totals 15 residues. Germline CDR1 reads SGHTA; CDR2 reads FQGNSA. Deletions cut 8 bases from V and 1 base from J, with 15 bases between. The CDR3 region has the DNA TGTGCCAGCGCCAAACAGGGCCGCAGCAATCAGCCCCAGCATTTT. Translated, it gives CASAKQGRSNQPQHF.

The chain carries TRBV27 and TRBJ1-5; 11 positions match TRBD1. The V gene's germline CDR1 is MNHEY and CDR2 SMNVEV (reference sequence). With 0 bases clipped from V and 5 bases from J, the junction kept 9 bases outside the gene matches. The CDR3 has 18 residues. The CDR3 nucleotides read TGTGCCAGCAGTTTATCCCGGGACAGGGGGTCCCCCCATCAGCCCCAGCATTTT. Encoded protein: CASSLSRDRGSPHQPQHF.

The CDR3 loop reads CSAPTTETQYF. Written as DNA, the CDR3 is TGCAGTGCTCCTACTACAGAGACCCAGTACTTC. The genes are TRBV20-1 and TRBJ2-5; D gene unclear. CDR3 size: 11 residues. CDR1 is DFQATT and CDR2 is SNEGSKA in the germline V gene (reference sequence). Trimming removed 5 bases from V and 4 bases from J, with 8 bases in between.

This chain joins TRBV7-9 and TRBJ2-3; D might be TRBD1 (6 bases). The CDR3 runs to 15 residues. CDR1 and CDR2 (germline): SEHNR, FQNEAQ (reference sequence). Trimming stripped 4 bases from V and 10 bases from J, with 21 bases between. CDR3: CASSSPRTTGLAQYF. The DNA of the CDR3 is TGTGCCAGCAGCTCCCCACGGACCACAGGGTTGGCGCAGTATTTT.

In this sample, this clone turned up once. The chain recombines TRBV2 with TRBJ2-7, with D tentatively TRBD1 (6 bases). This CDR3 is built from 13 residues. Germline CDR1 and CDR2: SNHLY and FYNNEI. V lost 8 bases to trimming and J lost 6 bases, with 17 bases between them. The CDR3, as DNA: TGTGCCAGCGCCGTTACAGGGTTCGGCGAGCAGTACTTC. Translation gives CASAVTGFGEQYF.

This chain links TRBV27 with TRBJ1-2, with TRBD1 identical over 7 bases. From germline, CDR1 is MNHEY and CDR2 SMNVEV (reference sequence). The V and J ends lost 4 bases and 7 bases, in that order; junction bases with no gene match: 6. The CDR3 covers 13 residues. CDR3 nucleotides: TGTGCCAGCAGTTCGGACAGGCGTTTTGGCTACACCTTC. The encoded protein is CASSSDRRFGYTF.

The chain uses TRBV29-1 and TRBJ2-6, with no clear D. This CDR3 comprises 14 residues. Germline V gives CDR1 SQVTM, CDR2 ANQGSEA. Trimming cost V 4 bases and J 0 bases, with 7 bases left between them. The CDR3 spells CSVAAASGANVLTF. The CDR3 coding sequence is TGCAGCGTTGCGGCGGCCTCTGGGGCCAACGTCCTGACTTTC.

The rearrangement uses TRBV27 and TRBJ2-1; maybe TRBD1 (6 bases). Trimming removed 2 bases from V and 14 bases from J, with 25 bases in between. The CDR3 has 16 amino acids. Germline CDR1 MNHEY, CDR2 SMNVEV (reference sequence). The CDR3 protein is CASSLIQGTRGNVEFF. The CDR3 nucleotides are TGTGCCAGCAGTTTAATTCAAGGGACAAGGGGCAATGTGGAGTTCTTC.

Worth noting for this clone: A read error may produce the germline difference seen at one junction end. This chain connects TRBV7-9 to TRBJ2-2, with TRBD2 matching over 7 bases. CDR1 is SEHNR, CDR2 FQNEAQ, per germline (reference sequence). The CDR3 contains 16 residues. The CDR3 here is CSSSLVRGENTGELFF. The CDR3 DNA is TGTTCCAGCAGCTTAGTACGGGGGGAGAACACCGGGGAGCTGTTTTTT. Based on the CDR3 plus reference TRBV7-9 and TRBJ2-2, the full variable domain is DTGVSQNPRHKITKRGQNVTFRCDPISEHNRLYWYRQTLGQGPEFLTYFQNEAQLEKSRLLSDRFSAERPKGSFSTLEIQRTEQGDSAMYLCSSSLVRGENTGELFFGEGSRLTVL.

The V gene is TRBV6-6, the J gene TRBJ1-1; D might be TRBD1 (6 bases). The V and J ends lost 6 bases and 4 bases respectively, with 12 bases between them. Germline lookup yields CDR1 MNHNY and CDR2 SVGAGI (reference sequence). CDR3 length equals 13 residues. CDR3 coding DNA: TGTGCCAGCAGAAAACAAGGGGGCACTGAAGCTTTCTTT. Its protein is CASRKQGGTEAFF.

The J gene is TRBJ2-7, the V gene TRBV6-1; TRBD1 aligns across 8 bases. Per the germline V gene, CDR1 is MNHNS and CDR2 is SASEGT. This CDR3 has 15 residues. The ends lost 7 bases at V and 4 bases at J; junction bases unmatched: 12. The CDR3: CASNQGQARPYEQYF. The CDR3 DNA reads TGTGCCAGCAATCAGGGACAGGCCAGGCCTTACGAGCAGTACTTC.

V and J are TRBV7-2 and TRBJ1-1; D possibly corresponds to TRBD1 (6 bases). Germline CDR1 and CDR2: SGHTA and FQGNSA. Trimming pared 5 bases from V and 8 bases from J, leaving 18 bases between. This CDR3 is built from 14 residues. CDR3 nucleotides: TGTGCCAGCAGCCGCGACTGGACAGATACAGAAGCTTTCTTT. It is translated as CASSRDWTDTEAFF.

The rearrangement uses TRBV19 and TRBJ1-4, with D possibly TRBD1 on 6 matching bases. Germline CDR1 is LNHDA and CDR2 is SQIVND (reference sequence). The CDR3 is 13 residues long. V dropped 9 bases and J dropped 11 bases, with 19 bases sitting between them. CDR3 nucleotides: TGTGCCAGCCAAACCAGGGGATCGGATAAACTGTTTTTT. It translates to CASQTRGSDKLFF. Drawing the rest from reference TRBV19 and TRBJ1-4, the complete variable domain is DGGITQSPKYLFRKEGQNVTLSCEQNLNHDAMYWYRQDPGQGLRLIYYSQIVNDFQKGDIAEGYSVSREKKESFPLTVTSAQKNPTAFYLCASQTRGSDKLFFGSGTQLSVL.

The V and J genes are TRBV6-4 and TRBJ2-3; TRBD1 aligns across 7 bases. The length of the CDR3 is 15 residues. Germline V gene sequence: CDR1 MRHNA, CDR2 SNTAGT. The J segment lost 3 bases and the V segment lost 0 bases, leaving 3 bases of the junction unmatched. The CDR3 nucleotides are TGTGCCAGCAGTGACTCAGAGGGGGCTACAGATACGCAGTATTTT. It codes for CASSDSEGATDTQYF.

The CDR3 bases are TGTGCCATCAGTGGTAGCGGAGGGGTGGCAGATACGCAGTATTTT. This gives the protein CAISGSGGVADTQYF. The chain uses TRBV10-3 and TRBJ2-3; possible D gene TRBD2, 6 bases. V dropped 4 bases and J dropped 4 bases, with 15 bases sitting between them. CDR3 length equals 15 residues. CDR1 ENHRY and CDR2 SYGVKD come from the germline V gene.

The gene calls are TRBV29-1 and TRBJ1-2, with TRBD1 matching over 8 bases. The V and J ends lost 4 bases and 7 bases, in that order; junction bases with no gene match: 8. CDR1 SQVTM and CDR2 ANQGSEA come from the germline V gene. The CDR3 extends over 13 amino acids. CDR3 DNA sequence: TGCAGCGTTGGAGACAGGGGAATGTCTGGCTACACCTTC. Its translation: CSVGDRGMSGYTF.